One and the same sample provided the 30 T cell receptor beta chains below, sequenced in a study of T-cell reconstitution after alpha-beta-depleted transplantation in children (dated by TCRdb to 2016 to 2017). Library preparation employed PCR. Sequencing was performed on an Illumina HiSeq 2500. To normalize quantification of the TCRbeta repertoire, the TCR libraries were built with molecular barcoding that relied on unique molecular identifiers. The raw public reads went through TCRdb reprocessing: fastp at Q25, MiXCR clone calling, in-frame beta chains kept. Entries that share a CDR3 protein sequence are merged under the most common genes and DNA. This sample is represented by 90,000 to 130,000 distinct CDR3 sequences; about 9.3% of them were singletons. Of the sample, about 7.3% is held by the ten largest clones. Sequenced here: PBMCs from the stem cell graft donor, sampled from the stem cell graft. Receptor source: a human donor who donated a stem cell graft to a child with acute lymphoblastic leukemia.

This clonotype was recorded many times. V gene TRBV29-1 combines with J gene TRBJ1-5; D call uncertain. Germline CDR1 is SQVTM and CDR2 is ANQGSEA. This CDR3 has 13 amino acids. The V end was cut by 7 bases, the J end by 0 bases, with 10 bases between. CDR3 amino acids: CSASEDSNQPQHF. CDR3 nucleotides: TGCAGCGCGTCGGAGGATAGCAATCAGCCCCAGCATTTT.

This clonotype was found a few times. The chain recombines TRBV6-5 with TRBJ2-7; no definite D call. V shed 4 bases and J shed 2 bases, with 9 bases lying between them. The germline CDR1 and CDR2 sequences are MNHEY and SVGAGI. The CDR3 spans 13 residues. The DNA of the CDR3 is TGTGCCAGCAGTTCGCCAGGAGCCTACGAGCAGTACTTC. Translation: CASSSPGAYEQYF.

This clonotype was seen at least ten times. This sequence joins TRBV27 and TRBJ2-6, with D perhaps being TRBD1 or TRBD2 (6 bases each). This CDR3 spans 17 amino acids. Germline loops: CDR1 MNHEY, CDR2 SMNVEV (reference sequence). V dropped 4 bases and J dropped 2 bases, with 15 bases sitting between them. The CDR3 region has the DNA TGTGCCAGCAGTTCCTTTAGGGGGGCGGCTGGGGCCAACGTCCTGACTTTC. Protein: CASSSFRGAAGANVLTF.

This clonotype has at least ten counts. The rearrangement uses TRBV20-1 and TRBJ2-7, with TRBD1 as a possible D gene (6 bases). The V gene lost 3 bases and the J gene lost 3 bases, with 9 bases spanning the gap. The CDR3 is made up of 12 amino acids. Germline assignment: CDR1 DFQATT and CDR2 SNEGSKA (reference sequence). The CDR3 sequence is CSASRDIYEQYF. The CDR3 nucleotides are TGCAGTGCTAGCCGGGACATCTACGAGCAGTACTTC.

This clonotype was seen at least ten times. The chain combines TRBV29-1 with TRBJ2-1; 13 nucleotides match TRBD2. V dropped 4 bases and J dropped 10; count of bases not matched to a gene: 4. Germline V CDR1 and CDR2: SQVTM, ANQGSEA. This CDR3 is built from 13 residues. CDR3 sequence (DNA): TGCAGCGTTGGTGGGGGACTAGCGGGGGAGCAGTTCTTC. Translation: CSVGGGLAGEQFF.

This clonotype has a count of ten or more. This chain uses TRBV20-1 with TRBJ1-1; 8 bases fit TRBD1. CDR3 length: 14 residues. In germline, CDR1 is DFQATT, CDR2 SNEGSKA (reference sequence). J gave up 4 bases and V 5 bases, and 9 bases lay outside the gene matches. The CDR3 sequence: CSASDRDLITEAFF. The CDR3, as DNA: TGCAGTGCTTCGGACAGGGACTTGATCACTGAAGCTTTCTTT.

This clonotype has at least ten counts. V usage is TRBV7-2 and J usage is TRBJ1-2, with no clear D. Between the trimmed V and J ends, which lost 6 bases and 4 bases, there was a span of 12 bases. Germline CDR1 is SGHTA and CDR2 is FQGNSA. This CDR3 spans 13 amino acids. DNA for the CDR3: TGTGCCAGCAGTTTGACCCTCCTCTATGGCTACACCTTC. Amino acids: CASSLTLLYGYTF.

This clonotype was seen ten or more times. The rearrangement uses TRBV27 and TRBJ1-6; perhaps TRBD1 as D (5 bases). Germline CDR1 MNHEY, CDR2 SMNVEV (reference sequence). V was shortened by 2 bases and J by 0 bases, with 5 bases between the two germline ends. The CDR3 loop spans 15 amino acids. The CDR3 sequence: CASSLQGSYNSPLHF. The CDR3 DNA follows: TGTGCCAGCAGTTTACAGGGCTCCTATAATTCACCCCTCCACTTT.

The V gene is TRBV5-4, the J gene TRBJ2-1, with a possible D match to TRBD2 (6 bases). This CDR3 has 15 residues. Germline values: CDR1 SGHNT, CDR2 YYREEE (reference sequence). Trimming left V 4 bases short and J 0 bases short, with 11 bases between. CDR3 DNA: TGTGCCAGCAGCGCGGACTATAGCTCCTACAATGAGCAGTTCTTC. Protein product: CASSADYSSYNEQFF.

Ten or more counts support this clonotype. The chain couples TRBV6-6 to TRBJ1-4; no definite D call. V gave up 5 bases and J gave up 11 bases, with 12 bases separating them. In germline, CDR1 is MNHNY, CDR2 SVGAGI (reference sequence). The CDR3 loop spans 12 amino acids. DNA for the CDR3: TGTGCCAGCAGTACCTACAGCGGGAAACTGTTTTTT. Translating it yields CASSTYSGKLFF.

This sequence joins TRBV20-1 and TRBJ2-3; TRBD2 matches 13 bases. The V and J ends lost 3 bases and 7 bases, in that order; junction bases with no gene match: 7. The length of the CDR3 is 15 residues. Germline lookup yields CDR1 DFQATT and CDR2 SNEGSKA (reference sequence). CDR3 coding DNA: TGCAGTGCTAGCCCTCGGACTAGCGGGAGACATACGCAGTATTTT. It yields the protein CSASPRTSGRHTQYF.

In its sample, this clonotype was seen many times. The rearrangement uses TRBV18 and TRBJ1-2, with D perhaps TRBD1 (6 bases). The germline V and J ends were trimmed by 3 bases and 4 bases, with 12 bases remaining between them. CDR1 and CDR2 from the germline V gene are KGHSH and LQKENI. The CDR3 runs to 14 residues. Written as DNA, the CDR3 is TGTGCCAGCTCACCTCAGGGGCGAAGCTATGGCTACACCTTC. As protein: CASSPQGRSYGYTF.

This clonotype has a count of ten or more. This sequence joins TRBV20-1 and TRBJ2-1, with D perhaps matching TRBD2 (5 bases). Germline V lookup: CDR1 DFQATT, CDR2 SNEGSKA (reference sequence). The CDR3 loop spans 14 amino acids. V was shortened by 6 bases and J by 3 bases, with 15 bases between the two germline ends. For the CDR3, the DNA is TGCAGTGCGCTGGTCCAGCGGTACTACAATGAGCAGTTCTTC. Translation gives CSALVQRYYNEQFF.

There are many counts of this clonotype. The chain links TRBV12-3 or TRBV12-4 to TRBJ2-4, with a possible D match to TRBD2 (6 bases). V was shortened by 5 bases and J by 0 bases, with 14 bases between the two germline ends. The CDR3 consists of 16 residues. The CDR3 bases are TGTGCCAGCAGTCATCGGGCGGGATTAGCCAAAAACATTCAGTACTTC. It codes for CASSHRAGLAKNIQYF.

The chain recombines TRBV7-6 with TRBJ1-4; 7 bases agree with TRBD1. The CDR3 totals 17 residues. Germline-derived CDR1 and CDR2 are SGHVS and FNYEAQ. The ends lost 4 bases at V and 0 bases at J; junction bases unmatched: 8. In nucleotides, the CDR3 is TGTGCCAGCAGCTCGAACTCAGGGGGTGCAACTAATGAAAAACTGTTTTTT. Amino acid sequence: CASSSNSGGATNEKLFF.

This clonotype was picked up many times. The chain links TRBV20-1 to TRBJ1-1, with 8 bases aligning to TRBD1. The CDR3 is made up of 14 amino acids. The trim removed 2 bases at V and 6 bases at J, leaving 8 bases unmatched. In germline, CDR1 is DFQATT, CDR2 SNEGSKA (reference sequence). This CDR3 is CSARHRGSGPEAFF. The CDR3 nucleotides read TGCAGTGCTAGACACAGGGGGAGTGGGCCTGAAGCTTTCTTT.

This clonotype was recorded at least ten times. CDR3 residues: CATSRDNGRESNTQYF. DNA of the CDR3: TGTGCCACCAGCAGAGATAACGGGCGGGAGTCAAATACGCAGTATTTT. V is TRBV15 and J is TRBJ2-3, with 7 bases lining up with TRBD2. Germline CDR1 and CDR2: LNHNV and YYDKDF (reference sequence). V gave up 0 bases and J gave up 7 bases; unmatched junction bases: 10. This CDR3 has 16 amino acids.

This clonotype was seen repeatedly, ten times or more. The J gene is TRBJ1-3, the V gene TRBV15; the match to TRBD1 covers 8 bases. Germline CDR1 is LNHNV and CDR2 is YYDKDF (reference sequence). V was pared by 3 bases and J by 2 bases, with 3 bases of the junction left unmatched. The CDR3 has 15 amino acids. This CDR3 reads CATSRDRDPGNTIYF. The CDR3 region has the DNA TGTGCCACCAGCAGGGACAGGGACCCTGGAAACACCATATATTTT.

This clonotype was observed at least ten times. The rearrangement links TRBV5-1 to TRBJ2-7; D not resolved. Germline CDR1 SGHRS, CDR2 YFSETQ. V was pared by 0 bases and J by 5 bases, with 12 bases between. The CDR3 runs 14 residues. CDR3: CASSLGDSIDEQYF. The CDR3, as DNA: TGCGCCAGCAGCTTGGGTGACTCCATCGACGAGCAGTACTTC.

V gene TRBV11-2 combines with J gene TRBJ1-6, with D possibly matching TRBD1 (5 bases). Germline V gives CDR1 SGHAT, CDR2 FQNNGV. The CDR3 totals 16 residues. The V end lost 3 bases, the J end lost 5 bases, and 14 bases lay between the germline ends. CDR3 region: CASSFMSGGNNSPLHF. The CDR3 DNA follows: TGTGCCAGCAGCTTTATGTCGGGGGGGAATAATTCACCCCTCCACTTT.

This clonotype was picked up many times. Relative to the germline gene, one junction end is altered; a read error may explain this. The chain's CDR3 is CSVESTVSHNEQFF. The CDR3 bases are TGCAGCGTTGAAAGTACGGTCTCCCACAATGAGCAGTTCTTC. This chain joins TRBV29-1 and TRBJ2-1; D is unclear. CDR1 and CDR2 from the germline V gene are SQVTM and ANQGSEA. The CDR3 sequence is 14 residues long.

CDR3 residues: CAMSPPGGTVGTEAFF. The DNA for the CDR3 is TGTGCCATGAGCCCCCCAGGGGGGACAGTGGGCACTGAAGCTTTCTTT. The chain is built from TRBV28 and TRBJ1-1; the match to TRBD1 covers 7 bases. The CDR3 is 16 amino acids. Per germline, CDR1 MDHEN and CDR2 SYDVKM. With V trimmed by 10 bases and J by 4 bases, 18 bases remained unmatched.

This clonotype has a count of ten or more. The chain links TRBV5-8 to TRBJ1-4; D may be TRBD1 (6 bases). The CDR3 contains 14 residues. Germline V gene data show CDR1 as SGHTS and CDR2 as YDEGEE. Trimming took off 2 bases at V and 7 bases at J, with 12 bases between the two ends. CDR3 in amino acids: CASSFWGLAEKLFF. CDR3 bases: TGTGCCAGCAGCTTCTGGGGGCTAGCTGAAAAACTGTTTTTT.

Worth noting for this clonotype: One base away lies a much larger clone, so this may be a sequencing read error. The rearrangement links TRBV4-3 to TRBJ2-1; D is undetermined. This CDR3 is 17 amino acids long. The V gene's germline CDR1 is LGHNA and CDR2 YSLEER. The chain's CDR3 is CASSQDPPTYPYTEQFF. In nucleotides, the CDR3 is TGCGCCAGCAGCCAAGATCCCCCTACCTACCCCTACACTGAGCAGTTCTTC.

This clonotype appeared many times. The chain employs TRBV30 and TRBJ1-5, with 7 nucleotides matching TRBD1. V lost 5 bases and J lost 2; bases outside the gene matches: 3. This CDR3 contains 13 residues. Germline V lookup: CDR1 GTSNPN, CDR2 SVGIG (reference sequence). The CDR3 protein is CAWSDRGNQPQHF. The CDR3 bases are TGTGCCTGGTCTGACAGGGGCAATCAGCCCCAGCATTTT.

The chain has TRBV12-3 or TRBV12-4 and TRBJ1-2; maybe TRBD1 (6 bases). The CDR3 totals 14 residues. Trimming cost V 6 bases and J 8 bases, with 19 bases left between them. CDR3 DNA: TGTGCCAGCAGGGCGGGGGGGGGCCCCGTAGGCTACACCTTC. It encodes CASRAGGGPVGYTF.

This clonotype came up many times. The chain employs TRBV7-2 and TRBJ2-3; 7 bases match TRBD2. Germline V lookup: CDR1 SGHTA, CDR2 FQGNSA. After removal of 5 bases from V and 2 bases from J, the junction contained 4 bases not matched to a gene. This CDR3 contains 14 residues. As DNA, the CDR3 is TGTGCCAGCAGCCGAGCGGGAAACACAGATACGCAGTATTTT. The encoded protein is CASSRAGNTDTQYF.

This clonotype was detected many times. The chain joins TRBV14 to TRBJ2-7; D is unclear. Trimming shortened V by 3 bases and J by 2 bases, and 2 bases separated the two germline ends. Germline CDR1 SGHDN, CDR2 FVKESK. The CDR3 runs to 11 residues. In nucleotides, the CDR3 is TGTGCCAGCAGCCAGGCCTACGAGCAGTACTTC. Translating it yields CASSQAYEQYF.

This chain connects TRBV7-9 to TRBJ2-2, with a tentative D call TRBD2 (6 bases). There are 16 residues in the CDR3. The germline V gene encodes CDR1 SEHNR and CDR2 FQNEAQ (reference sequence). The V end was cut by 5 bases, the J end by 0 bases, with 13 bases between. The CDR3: CASSQPGAANTGELFF. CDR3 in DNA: TGTGCCAGCAGCCAGCCGGGAGCAGCGAACACCGGGGAGCTGTTTTTT.

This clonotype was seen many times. The CDR3 reads CASSPTSLTKSSYEQYF. In DNA, the CDR3 is TGTGCCAGCAGCCCGACTAGTTTAACCAAGAGCTCCTACGAGCAGTACTTC. The chain couples TRBV7-8 to TRBJ2-7, with D maybe TRBD2 (6 bases). The germline V and J ends were trimmed by 5 bases and 0 bases, with 20 bases remaining between them. CDR1 and CDR2 from the germline V gene are SGHVS and FQNEAQ. The CDR3 runs to 17 residues. Using reference TRBV7-8 and TRBJ2-7 for the parts outside the CDR3, the full variable domain is GAGVSQSPRYKVAKRGQDVALRCDPISGHVSLFWYQQALGQGPEFLTYFQNEAQLDKSGLPSDRFFAERPEGSVSTLKIQRTQQEDSAVYLCASSPTSLTKSSYEQYFGPGTRLTVT.